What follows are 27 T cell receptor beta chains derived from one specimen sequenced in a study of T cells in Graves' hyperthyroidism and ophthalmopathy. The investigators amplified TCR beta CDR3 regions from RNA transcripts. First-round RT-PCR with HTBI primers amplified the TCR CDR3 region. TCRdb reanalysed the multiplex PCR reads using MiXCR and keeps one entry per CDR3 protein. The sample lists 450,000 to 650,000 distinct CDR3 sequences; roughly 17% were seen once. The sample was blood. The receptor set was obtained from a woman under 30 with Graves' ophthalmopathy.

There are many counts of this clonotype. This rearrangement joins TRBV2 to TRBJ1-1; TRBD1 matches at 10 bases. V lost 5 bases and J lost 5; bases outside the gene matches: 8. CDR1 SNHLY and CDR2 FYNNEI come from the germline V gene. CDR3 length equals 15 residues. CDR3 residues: CASSRGQGMGTEAFF. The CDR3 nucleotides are TGTGCCAGCAGTAGGGGACAGGGGATGGGAACTGAAGCTTTCTTT.

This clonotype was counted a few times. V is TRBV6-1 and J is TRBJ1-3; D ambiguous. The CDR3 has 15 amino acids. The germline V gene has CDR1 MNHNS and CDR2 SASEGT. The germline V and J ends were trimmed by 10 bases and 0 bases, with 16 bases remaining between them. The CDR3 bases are TGTGCCACCTCCGACGGATACTACTCTGGAAACACCATATATTTT. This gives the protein CATSDGYYSGNTIYF.

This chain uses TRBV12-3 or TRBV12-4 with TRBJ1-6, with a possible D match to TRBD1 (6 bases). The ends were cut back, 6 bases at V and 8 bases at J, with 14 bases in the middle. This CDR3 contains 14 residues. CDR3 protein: CASSLAAGDSPLHF. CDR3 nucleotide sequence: TGTGCCAGCAGCCTAGCGGCAGGGGATTCACCCCTCCACTTT.

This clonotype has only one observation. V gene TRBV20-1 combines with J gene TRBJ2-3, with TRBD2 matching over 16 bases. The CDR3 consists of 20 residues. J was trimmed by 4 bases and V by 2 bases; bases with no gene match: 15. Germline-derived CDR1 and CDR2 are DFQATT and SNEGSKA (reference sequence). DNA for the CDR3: TGCAGTGCTAGAAGGGGCCCGGGACTAGCGGGGGGGAGCCCCGCAGATACGCAGTATTTT. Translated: CSARRGPGLAGGSPADTQYF.

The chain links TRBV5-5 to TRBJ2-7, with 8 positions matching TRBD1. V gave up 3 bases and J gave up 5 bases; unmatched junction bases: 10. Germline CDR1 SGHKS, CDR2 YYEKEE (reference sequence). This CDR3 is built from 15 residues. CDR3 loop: CASSSVGTGPNEQYF. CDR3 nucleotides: TGTGCCAGCAGCTCCGTCGGGACAGGTCCCAACGAGCAGTACTTC.

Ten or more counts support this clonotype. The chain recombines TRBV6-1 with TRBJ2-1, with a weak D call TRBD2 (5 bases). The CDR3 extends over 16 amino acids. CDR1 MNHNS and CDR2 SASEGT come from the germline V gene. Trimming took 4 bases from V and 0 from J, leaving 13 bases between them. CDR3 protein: CASSGLRGSSYNEQFF. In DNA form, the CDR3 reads TGTGCCAGCAGTGGCCTTCGAGGGAGCTCCTACAATGAGCAGTTCTTC.

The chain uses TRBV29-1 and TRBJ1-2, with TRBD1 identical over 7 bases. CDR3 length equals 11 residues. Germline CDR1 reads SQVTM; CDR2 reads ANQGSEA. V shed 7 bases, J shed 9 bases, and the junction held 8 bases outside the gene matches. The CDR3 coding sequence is TGCAGCGACCAGACAGGGTTGAGCTACACCTTC. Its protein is CSDQTGLSYTF.

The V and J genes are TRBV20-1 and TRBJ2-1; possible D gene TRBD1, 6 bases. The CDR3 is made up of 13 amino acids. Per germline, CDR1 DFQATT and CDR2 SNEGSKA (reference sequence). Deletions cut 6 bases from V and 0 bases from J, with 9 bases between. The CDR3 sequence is CSATGSSYNEQFF. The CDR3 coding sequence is TGCAGTGCCACAGGGAGCTCCTACAATGAGCAGTTCTTC.

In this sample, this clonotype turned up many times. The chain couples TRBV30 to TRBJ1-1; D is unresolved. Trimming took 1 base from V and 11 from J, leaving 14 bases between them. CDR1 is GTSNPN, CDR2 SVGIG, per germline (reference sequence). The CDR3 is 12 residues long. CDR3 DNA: TGTGCCTGGAGTGCCGGGATCCCGGGCGCTTTCTTT. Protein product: CAWSAGIPGAFF.

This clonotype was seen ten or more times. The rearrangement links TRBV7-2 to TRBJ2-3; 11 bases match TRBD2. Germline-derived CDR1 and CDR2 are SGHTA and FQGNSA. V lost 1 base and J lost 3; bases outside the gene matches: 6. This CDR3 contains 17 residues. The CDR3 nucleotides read TGTGCCAGCAGCTTAGAGGTAGCGGGAGGGAGAACAGATACGCAGTATTTT. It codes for CASSLEVAGGRTDTQYF. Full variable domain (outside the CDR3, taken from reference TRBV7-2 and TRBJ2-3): GAGVSQSPSNKVTEKGKDVELRCDPISGHTALYWYRQSLGQGLEFLIYFQGNSAPDKSGLPSDRFSAERTGGSVSTLTIQRTQQEDSAVYLCASSLEVAGGRTDTQYFGPGTRLTVL.

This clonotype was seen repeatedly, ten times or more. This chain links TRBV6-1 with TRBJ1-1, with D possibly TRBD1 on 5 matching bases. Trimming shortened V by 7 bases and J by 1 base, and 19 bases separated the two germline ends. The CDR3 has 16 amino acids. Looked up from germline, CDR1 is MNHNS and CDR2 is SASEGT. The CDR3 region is CASIHPLQGPNTEAFF. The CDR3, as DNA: TGTGCCAGCATCCATCCATTGCAGGGTCCGAACACTGAAGCTTTCTTT.

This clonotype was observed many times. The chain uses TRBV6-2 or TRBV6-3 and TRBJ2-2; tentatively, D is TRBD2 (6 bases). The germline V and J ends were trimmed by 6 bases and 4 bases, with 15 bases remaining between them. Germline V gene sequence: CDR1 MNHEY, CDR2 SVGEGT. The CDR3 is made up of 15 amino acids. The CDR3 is CASSYRRGTTGELFF. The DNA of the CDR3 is TGTGCCAGCAGCTATCGTCGCGGGACCACCGGGGAGCTGTTTTTT.

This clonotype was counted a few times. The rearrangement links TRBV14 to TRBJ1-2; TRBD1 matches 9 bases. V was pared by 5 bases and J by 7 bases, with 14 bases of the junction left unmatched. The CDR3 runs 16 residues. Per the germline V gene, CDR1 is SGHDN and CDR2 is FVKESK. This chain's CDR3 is CASSKTAGTGNGGYTF. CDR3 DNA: TGTGCCAGCAGCAAAACCGCCGGGACAGGGAACGGTGGCTACACCTTC.

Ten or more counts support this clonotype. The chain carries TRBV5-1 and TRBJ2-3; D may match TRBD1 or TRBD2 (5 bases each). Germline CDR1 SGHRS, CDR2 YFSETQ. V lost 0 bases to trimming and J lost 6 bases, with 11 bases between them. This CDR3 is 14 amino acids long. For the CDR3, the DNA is TGCGCCAGCAGCTTGGACGGGGCTTATGATACGCAGTATTTT. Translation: CASSLDGAYDTQYF.

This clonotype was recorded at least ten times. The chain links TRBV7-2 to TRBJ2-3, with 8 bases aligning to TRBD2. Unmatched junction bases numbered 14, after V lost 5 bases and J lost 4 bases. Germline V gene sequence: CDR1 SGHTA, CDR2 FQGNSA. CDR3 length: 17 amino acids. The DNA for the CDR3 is TGTGCCAGCAGCCGTAGACTAGCGAGTACGAGGGCAGATACGCAGTATTTT. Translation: CASSRRLASTRADTQYF.

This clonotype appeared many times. This CDR3 is CASSPRGQNEAFF. The CDR3 nucleotides read TGTGCCAGCTCACCACGGGGACAGAATGAAGCTTTCTTT. J is TRBJ1-1 and V is TRBV18; 7 positions match TRBD1. Germline V gene sequence: CDR1 KGHSH, CDR2 LQKENI. The CDR3 is made up of 13 amino acids. With V trimmed by 1 base and J by 7 bases, 3 bases remained unmatched.

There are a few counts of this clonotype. CDR3 DNA: TGTGCCAGCAGTTTTCTATCGAACTATGGCTACACCTTC. Its translation is CASSFLSNYGYTF. The chain is built from TRBV28 and TRBJ1-2; unclear D gene. The CDR3 contains 13 residues. Trimming left V 3 bases short and J 2 bases short, with 7 bases between. Germline CDR1 reads MDHEN; CDR2 reads SYDVKM.

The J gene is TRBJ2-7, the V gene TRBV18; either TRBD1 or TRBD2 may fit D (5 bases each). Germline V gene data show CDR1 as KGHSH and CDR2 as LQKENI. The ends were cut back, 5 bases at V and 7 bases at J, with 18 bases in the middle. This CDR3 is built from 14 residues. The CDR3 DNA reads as TGTGCCAGCTCATTCAGGGTTCGACGGGGTGAGCAGTACTTC. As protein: CASSFRVRRGEQYF.

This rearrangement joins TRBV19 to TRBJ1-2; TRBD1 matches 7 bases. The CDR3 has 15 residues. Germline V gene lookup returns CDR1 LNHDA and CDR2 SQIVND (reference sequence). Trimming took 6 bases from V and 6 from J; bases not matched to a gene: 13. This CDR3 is CASSLRGFTPDGYTF. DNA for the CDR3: TGTGCCAGTAGCCTCAGGGGGTTCACCCCAGATGGCTACACCTTC.

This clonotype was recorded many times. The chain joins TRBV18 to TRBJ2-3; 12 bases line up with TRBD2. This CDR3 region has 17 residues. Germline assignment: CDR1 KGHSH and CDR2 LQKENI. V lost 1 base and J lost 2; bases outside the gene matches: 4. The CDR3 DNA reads TGTGCCAGCTCACCACAAGGACTAGCGGGGTTCACAGATACGCAGTATTTT. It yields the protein CASSPQGLAGFTDTQYF.

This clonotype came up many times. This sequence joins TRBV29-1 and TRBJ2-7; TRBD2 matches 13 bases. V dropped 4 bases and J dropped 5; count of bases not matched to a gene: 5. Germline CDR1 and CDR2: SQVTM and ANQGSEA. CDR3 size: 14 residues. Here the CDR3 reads CSVARTSGRDEQYF. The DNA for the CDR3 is TGCAGCGTTGCTCGGACTAGCGGGAGAGACGAGCAGTACTTC.

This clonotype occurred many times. The CDR3 region has the DNA TGTGCCAGCAGCTTTCTGGGCGGACCGGAGACCCAGTACTTC. It codes for CASSFLGGPETQYF. This chain connects TRBV7-9 to TRBJ2-5; D remains unclear. CDR3 length equals 14 residues. Germline V gives CDR1 SEHNR, CDR2 FQNEAQ (reference sequence). Trimming left V 3 bases short and J 5 bases short, with 13 bases between.

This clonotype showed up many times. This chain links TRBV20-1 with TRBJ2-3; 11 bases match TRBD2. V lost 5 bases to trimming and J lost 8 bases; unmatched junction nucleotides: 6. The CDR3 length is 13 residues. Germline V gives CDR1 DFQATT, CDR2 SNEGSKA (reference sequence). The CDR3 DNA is TGCAGTGCTGCTGGGACTAGCGGAACTACGCAGTATTTT. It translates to CSAAGTSGTTQYF.

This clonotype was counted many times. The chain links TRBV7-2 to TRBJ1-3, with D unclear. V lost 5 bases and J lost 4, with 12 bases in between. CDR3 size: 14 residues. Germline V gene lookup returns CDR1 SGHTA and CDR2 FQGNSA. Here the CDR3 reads CASSLQTIGNTIYF. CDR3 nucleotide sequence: TGTGCCAGCAGCCTCCAGACGATCGGAAACACCATATATTTT.

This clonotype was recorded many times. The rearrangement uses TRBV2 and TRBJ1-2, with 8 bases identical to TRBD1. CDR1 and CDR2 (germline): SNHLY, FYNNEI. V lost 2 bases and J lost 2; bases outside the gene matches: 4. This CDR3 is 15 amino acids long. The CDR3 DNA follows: TGTGCCAGCAGTGAACCGGGACAGGAGAACTATGGCTACACCTTC. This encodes CASSEPGQENYGYTF.

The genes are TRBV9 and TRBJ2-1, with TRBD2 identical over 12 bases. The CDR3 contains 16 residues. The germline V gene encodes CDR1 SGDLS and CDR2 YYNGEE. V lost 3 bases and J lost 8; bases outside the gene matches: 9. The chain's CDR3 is CASSDSLAGGKDEQFF. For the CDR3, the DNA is TGTGCCAGCAGCGATTCCCTAGCGGGAGGGAAGGATGAGCAGTTCTTC.

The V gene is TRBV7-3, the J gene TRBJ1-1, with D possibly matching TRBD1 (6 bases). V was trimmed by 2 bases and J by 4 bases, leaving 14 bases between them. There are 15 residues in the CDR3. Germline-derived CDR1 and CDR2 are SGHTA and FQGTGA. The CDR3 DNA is TGTGCCAGCAGCTTAGGGGGGCCGGGGAGCACTGAAGCTTTCTTT. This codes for CASSLGGPGSTEAFF.